This paragraph reports one T cell receptor (beta chain). The entry originates in a study of identifying expanded T cells in peripheral blood. Sequencing was performed with immunoSEQ multiplex PCR; in TCRdb, only in-frame clones are kept and a portion is missing. Of around 76,000 clones in the sample, roughly nine tenths were seen once. Germline V gene data show CDR1 as LGHNA and CDR2 as YSLEER. The CDR3 totals 16 residues. J lost 0 bases, V lost 3 bases, and 3 bases had no gene match. Source material: blood. The source of this sequence is a person aged 18 to 75 in good health. The chain is built from TRBV4-3 and TRBJ2-1; 9 bases align to TRBD2. CDR3 protein: CASSHRLADSYNEQFF. The DNA of the CDR3 is TGCGCCAGCAGCCACCGACTAGCGGACTCCTACAATGAGCAGTTCTTC.